Presented here are 26 T cell receptor beta chains from one specimen sequenced in a study of naive and memory T cell subsets. RNA was extracted from approximately 2.4 ml of whole blood of healthy adults. Alpha and beta constant region primers primed reverse transcription for blood and skin samples. TCRdb reprocessed the 5' RACE reads with MiXCR, giving one entry per CDR3 protein. The sample has tens of thousands of distinct CDR3 sequences; roughly 25% are singletons. The origin of the receptors is a female donor in good health.

This clonotype was counted only a few times. V usage is TRBV6-6 and J usage is TRBJ2-7; the match to TRBD2 covers 9 bases. The J segment lost 0 bases and the V segment lost 4 bases, leaving 4 bases of the junction unmatched. Germline CDR1 and CDR2: MNHNY and SVGAGI (reference sequence). There are 15 residues in the CDR3. The CDR3 reads CASSLLAGLSYEQYF. The CDR3 bases are TGTGCCAGCAGTTTACTAGCGGGCCTCTCCTACGAGCAGTACTTC.

In this sample, this clonotype turned up a few times. This rearrangement joins TRBV20-1 to TRBJ1-2; 10 bases are a match to TRBD1. CDR1 DFQATT and CDR2 SNEGSKA come from the germline V gene (reference sequence). Trimming took 3 bases from V and 4 from J; bases not matched to a gene: 8. The CDR3 totals 15 residues. CDR3 protein: CSASKTGGESYGYTF. CDR3 coding DNA: TGCAGTGCTAGCAAGACAGGGGGCGAAAGCTATGGCTACACCTTC.

The chain has TRBV15 and TRBJ2-5, with D perhaps being TRBD1 or TRBD2 (5 bases each). CDR3 length: 14 amino acids. Trimming shortened V by 1 base and J by 5 bases, and 11 bases separated the two germline ends. Germline lookup yields CDR1 LNHNV and CDR2 YYDKDF (reference sequence). CDR3 in amino acids: CATSRVGVTETQYF. Here the CDR3 DNA reads TGTGCCACCAGCAGAGTGGGGGTGACGGAGACCCAGTACTTC.

This chain joins TRBV29-1 and TRBJ2-2, with 8 bases matching TRBD1. Trimming took 4 bases from V and 4 from J; bases not matched to a gene: 8. The CDR3 totals 15 residues. Germline CDR1 reads SQVTM; CDR2 reads ANQGSEA. The CDR3 sequence: CSVAGARGRTGELFF. In DNA form, the CDR3 reads TGCAGCGTTGCCGGGGCCAGGGGGCGCACCGGGGAGCTGTTTTTT.

The chain uses TRBV20-1 and TRBJ1-3; weak D call: TRBD1 (6 bases). The ends were cut back, 5 bases at V and 5 bases at J, with 10 bases in the middle. CDR3 length equals 12 residues. Germline CDR1 reads DFQATT; CDR2 reads SNEGSKA (reference sequence). CDR3 amino acids: CSAYRERNTIYF. DNA of the CDR3: TGCAGTGCTTACAGGGAACGAAACACCATATATTTT.

V and J are TRBV5-1 and TRBJ1-2; D might be TRBD1 (6 bases). Trimming left V 4 bases short and J 1 base short, with 11 bases between. Germline V gene sequence: CDR1 SGHRS, CDR2 YFSETQ. This CDR3 is built from 14 residues. The CDR3 reads CASSPDSHNYGYTF. CDR3 nucleotide sequence: TGCGCCAGCAGCCCGGACAGCCATAACTATGGCTACACCTTC.

This chain uses TRBV20-1 with TRBJ2-1, with D perhaps matching TRBD2 (6 bases). This CDR3 spans 15 amino acids. Trimming cost V 5 bases and J 0 bases, with 14 bases left between them. Per the germline V gene, CDR1 is DFQATT and CDR2 is SNEGSKA (reference sequence). The CDR3 here is CSAGGRPSSYNEQFF. The CDR3, as DNA: TGCAGTGCTGGGGGGAGGCCTAGCTCCTACAATGAGCAGTTCTTC.

This clonotype was recorded many times. This chain connects TRBV3-1 to TRBJ2-1; TRBD1 matches 9 bases. Losses at the gene ends were 0 bases for V and 9 bases for J; bases not matched to a gene: 6. Germline CDR1 reads LGHDT; CDR2 reads YNNKEL (reference sequence). The CDR3 is 15 residues long. CDR3 residues: CASSQDGTGYGEQFF. CDR3 bases: TGTGCCAGCAGCCAAGACGGGACAGGGTATGGTGAGCAGTTCTTC.

This clonotype showed up many times. The chain carries TRBV29-1 and TRBJ1-2; D is unresolved. The CDR3 is made up of 12 amino acids. V shed 8 bases and J shed 2 bases, with 12 bases lying between them. CDR1 SQVTM and CDR2 ANQGSEA come from the germline V gene. The CDR3 is CSTETRNYGYTF. The DNA for the CDR3 is TGCAGCACTGAGACAAGAAACTATGGCTACACCTTC.

There are many counts of this clonotype. The CDR3 is CSVSGGTDTQYF. DNA for the CDR3: TGCAGCGTAAGCGGGGGGACAGATACGCAGTATTTT. The gene calls are TRBV29-1 and TRBJ2-3; TRBD2 matches at 9 bases. The CDR3 is made up of 12 amino acids. The junction had 1 base not matched to a gene; V was cut back by 6 bases and J by 3 bases. The germline gives CDR1 SQVTM, CDR2 ANQGSEA.

This clonotype was observed many times. This chain joins TRBV25-1 and TRBJ1-2; TRBD1 matches at 8 bases. Trimming at V came to 6 bases and at J to 6 bases, leaving 9 bases not matched to a gene. This CDR3 is 14 amino acids long. In germline, CDR1 is MGHDK, CDR2 SYGVNS. For the CDR3, the DNA is TGTGCCAGCAGCCCCAGGGGGCACGGAGATGGCTACACCTTC. Amino acids: CASSPRGHGDGYTF.

In this sample, this clonotype is medium-sized. The rearrangement links TRBV11-2 to TRBJ2-7, with 8 bases fitting TRBD2. V trimming: 1 base; J trimming: 3 bases; junction bases outside the gene matches: 2. CDR1 is SGHAT and CDR2 is FQNNGV in the germline V gene. The CDR3 totals 14 residues. Written as DNA, the CDR3 is TGTGCCAGCAGCTTAGGGAGCGGGGGCTACGAGCAGTACTTC. Translating gives CASSLGSGGYEQYF.

The chain recombines TRBV20-1 with TRBJ2-7; D may be TRBD2 (6 bases). The germline CDR1 and CDR2 sequences are DFQATT and SNEGSKA (reference sequence). V was pared by 3 bases and J by 6 bases, with 21 bases between. CDR3 length equals 15 residues. CDR3 sequence (DNA): TGCAGTGCTAGCGGTGGTAGCGGCGAATCTTCCGAGCAGTACTTC. Its protein is CSASGGSGESSEQYF.

This clonotype came up many times. The genes are TRBV12-5 and TRBJ2-3; TRBD2 is a possible D gene (5 bases). The CDR3 length is 16 residues. Trimming took off 7 bases at V and 0 bases at J, with 17 bases between the two ends. The germline V gene encodes CDR1 LGHNT and CDR2 FRNRAP. The CDR3 region has the DNA TGTGCTAGTGCTGATGGTACGAGGGCTAGCACAGATACGCAGTATTTT. It translates to CASADGTRASTDTQYF.

The table lists this clonotype with many counts. The chain carries TRBV5-5 and TRBJ2-7; D possibly matches TRBD1 or TRBD2 (5 bases each). CDR3 length equals 14 residues. V was shortened by 4 bases and J by 0 bases, with 11 bases between the two germline ends. CDR1 is SGHKS and CDR2 is YYEKEE in the germline V gene (reference sequence). CDR3 DNA sequence: TGTGCCAGCAGCGCGACAGACTACTCCTACGAGCAGTACTTC. Translated, it gives CASSATDYSYEQYF.

This clonotype was seen more than once but under ten times. The gene calls are TRBV20-1 and TRBJ2-7, with a tentative D call TRBD1 (6 bases). CDR3 length equals 12 residues. Trimming left V 4 bases short and J 4 bases short, with 11 bases between. Germline CDR1 and CDR2: DFQATT and SNEGSKA (reference sequence). The CDR3: CSAIRGPYEQYF. The CDR3 nucleotides are TGCAGTGCTATCAGGGGACCGTACGAGCAGTACTTC.

V gene TRBV29-1 combines with J gene TRBJ1-1, with D perhaps matching TRBD1 (6 bases). Germline loops: CDR1 SQVTM, CDR2 ANQGSEA. The CDR3 length is 13 residues. The V end was cut by 4 bases, the J end by 7 bases, with 16 bases between. CDR3 residues: CSVVRQGRVEAFF. The CDR3 nucleotides read TGCAGCGTTGTTAGGCAGGGGAGAGTTGAAGCTTTCTTT.

The V and J genes are TRBV20-1 and TRBJ2-7; TRBD2 is a possible D gene (5 bases). This CDR3 spans 13 amino acids. Germline V gene data show CDR1 as DFQATT and CDR2 as SNEGSKA (reference sequence). Trimming stripped 2 bases from V and 2 bases from J, with 10 bases between. DNA for the CDR3: TGCAGTGCTAGAACGGGGAAAGCCTACGAGCAGTACTTC. Protein: CSARTGKAYEQYF.

This clonotype showed up many times. The V call is TRBV4-3, the J call TRBJ2-5, with D possibly TRBD2 on 6 matching bases. Trimming pared 0 bases from V and 5 bases from J, leaving 13 bases between. The V gene's germline CDR1 is LGHNA and CDR2 YSLEER. The CDR3 runs to 15 residues. CDR3: CASSQELGGAETQYF. As DNA, the CDR3 is TGCGCCAGCAGCCAAGAGTTGGGGGGAGCGGAGACCCAGTACTTC.

V is TRBV18 and J is TRBJ2-1; no firm D call. V was trimmed by 1 base and J by 4 bases, leaving 11 bases between them. Germline V CDR1 and CDR2: KGHSH, LQKENI. The CDR3 totals 15 residues. CDR3 protein: CASSPLQPPYNEQFF. DNA for the CDR3: TGTGCCAGCTCACCACTGCAGCCACCTTACAATGAGCAGTTCTTC.

This clonotype is medium-sized within its sample. The rearrangement links TRBV7-9 to TRBJ2-5; 8 bases are shared with TRBD2. The CDR3 has 16 amino acids. Germline lookup yields CDR1 SEHNR and CDR2 FQNEAQ (reference sequence). Trimming cost V 7 bases and J 5 bases; bases outside gene matches: 15. The CDR3 protein is CASTDPNGRAGETQYF. In nucleotides, the CDR3 is TGTGCCAGCACCGACCCCAACGGGAGGGCCGGGGAGACCCAGTACTTC.

This clonotype was recorded a few times. The chain joins TRBV6-5 to TRBJ1-3; D possibly corresponds to TRBD1 (6 bases). Looked up from germline, CDR1 is MNHEY and CDR2 is SVGAGI. The CDR3 has 17 residues. Trimming pared 2 bases from V and 0 bases from J, leaving 14 bases between. The CDR3 region has the DNA TGTGCCAGCAGTTACGGAGGGACACACGGCTCTGGAAACACCATATATTTT. Amino acid sequence: CASSYGGTHGSGNTIYF.

This clonotype showed up just a few times. This CDR3 is CSVAANYGYTF. CDR3 DNA: TGCAGCGTTGCAGCTAACTATGGCTACACCTTC. This rearrangement joins TRBV29-1 to TRBJ1-2; no definite D call. V lost 4 bases to trimming and J lost 0 bases, with 3 bases between them. The germline V gene encodes CDR1 SQVTM and CDR2 ANQGSEA. There are 11 residues in the CDR3.

This clonotype was found a few times. This chain joins TRBV20-1 and TRBJ2-7, with TRBD1 identical over 8 bases. CDR1 DFQATT and CDR2 SNEGSKA come from the germline V gene (reference sequence). V was clipped by 5 bases and J by 5 bases; unmatched bases: 8. There are 13 residues in the CDR3. This chain's CDR3 is CSAADRVLHEQYF. CDR3 coding DNA: TGCAGTGCTGCGGACAGGGTACTCCACGAGCAGTACTTC.

The CDR3 sequence: CSVRGVTGNYGYTF. CDR3 bases: TGCAGCGTTCGGGGGGTGACAGGGAACTATGGCTACACCTTC. V is TRBV29-1 and J is TRBJ1-2, with TRBD1 identical over 7 bases. CDR1 SQVTM and CDR2 ANQGSEA come from the germline V gene. CDR3 length: 14 amino acids. J lost 2 bases, V lost 5 bases, and 8 bases had no gene match.

Ten or more counts support this clonotype. The rearrangement links TRBV10-2 to TRBJ2-3, with TRBD2 matching 13 bases. The germline CDR1 and CDR2 sequences are WSHSY and SAAADI. V was clipped by 3 bases and J by 6 bases; unmatched bases: 6. This CDR3 has 16 amino acids. For the CDR3, the DNA is TGCGCCAGCAGTGAAAGACTAGCGGGGGGAGGGGATACGCAGTATTTT. Translating gives CASSERLAGGGDTQYF.